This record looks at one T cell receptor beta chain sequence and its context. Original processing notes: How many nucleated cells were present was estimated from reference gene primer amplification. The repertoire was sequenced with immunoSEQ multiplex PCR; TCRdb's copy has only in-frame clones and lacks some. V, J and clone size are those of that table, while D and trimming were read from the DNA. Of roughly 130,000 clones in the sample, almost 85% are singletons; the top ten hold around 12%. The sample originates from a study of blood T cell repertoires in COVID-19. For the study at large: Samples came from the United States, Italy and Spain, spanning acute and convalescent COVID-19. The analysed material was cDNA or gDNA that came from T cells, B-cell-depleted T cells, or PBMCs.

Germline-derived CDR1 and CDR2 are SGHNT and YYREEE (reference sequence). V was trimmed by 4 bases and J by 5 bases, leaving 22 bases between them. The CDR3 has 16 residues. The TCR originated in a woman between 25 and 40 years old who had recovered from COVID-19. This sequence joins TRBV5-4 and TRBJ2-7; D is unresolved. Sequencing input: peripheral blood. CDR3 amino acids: CASSPFAWAEADEQYF. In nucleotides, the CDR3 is TGTGCCAGCAGCCCTTTTGCTTGGGCTGAAGCCGACGAGCAGTACTTC.